This TCR beta chain was recovered during a study of T cells in tuberculosis. Whole-study context: This South African cohort compared adolescents with or without latent tuberculosis against adults with active tuberculosis.

A note on this clone: Its antigen is unknown.

The CDR3 runs 15 residues. V was clipped by 2 bases and J by 1 base, with 10 bases between them. Germline lookup yields CDR1 SGHRS and CDR2 YFSETQ. Broader study findings: Classification accuracy was 87% (AUROC under 0.95) with the GMM-specific repertoire.

Tuberculin skin test and IGRA determined adolescents' latent tuberculosis status at entry. Each clinical donor contributed on average around 92,000 T cells from unsorted cryopreserved PBMC. The protocol was immunoSEQ multiplex PCR, while the TCRdb copy is restricted to in-frame clones and leaves out a portion. The sample holds about 41,000 clones, around 96% seen once. The sequence was collected from a donor between 10 and 35 years old with latent tuberculosis or without tuberculosis infection. The V gene is TRBV5-1, the J gene TRBJ2-1; D might be TRBD2 (6 bases). Sequenced input: PBMCs. CDR3 coding DNA: TGCGCCAGCAGCTTATGGGAGGATTCCTACAATGAGCAGTTCTTC. Translated, it gives CASSLWEDSYNEQFF.